The T cell receptor beta chain described here comes from a study of T cells after somatic rescue of genetic block. TCRdb keeps only in-frame clones here, not all; method: immunoSEQ multiplex PCR. Of over 95,000 clones listed, around nine tenths are singletons. The CDR3 has 13 amino acids. Trimming took 7 bases from V and 4 from J; bases not matched to a gene: 5. Germline V gene lookup returns CDR1 SGDLS and CDR2 YYNGEE. This sequence was found in a young woman. The material sequenced was peripheral blood mononuclear cells (PBMCs). The chain is built from TRBV9 and TRBJ2-3; 8 positions match TRBD1. The CDR3 loop reads CASQGAGADTQYF. The CDR3 DNA reads as TGTGCCAGCCAGGGGGCTGGCGCAGATACGCAGTATTTT.